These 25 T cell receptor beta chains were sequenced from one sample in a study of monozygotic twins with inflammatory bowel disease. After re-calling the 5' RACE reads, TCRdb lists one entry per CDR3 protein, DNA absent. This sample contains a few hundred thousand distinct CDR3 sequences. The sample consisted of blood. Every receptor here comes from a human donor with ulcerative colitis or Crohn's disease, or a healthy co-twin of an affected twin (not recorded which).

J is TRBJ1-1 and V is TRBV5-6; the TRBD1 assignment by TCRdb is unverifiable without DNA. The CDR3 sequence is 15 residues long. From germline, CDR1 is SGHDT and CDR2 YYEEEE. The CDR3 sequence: CASSFTGDVDTEAFF.

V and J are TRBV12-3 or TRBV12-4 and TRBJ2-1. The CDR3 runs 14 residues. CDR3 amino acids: CASSLSWQLDEQFF.

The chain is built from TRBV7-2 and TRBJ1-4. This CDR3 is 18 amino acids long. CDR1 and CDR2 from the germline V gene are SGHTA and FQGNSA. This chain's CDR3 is CASSLSSRSNGAHEKLFF.

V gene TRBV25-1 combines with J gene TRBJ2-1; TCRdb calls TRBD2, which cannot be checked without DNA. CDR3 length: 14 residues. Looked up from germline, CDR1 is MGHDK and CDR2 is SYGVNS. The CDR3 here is CASSLAGGTDEQFF.

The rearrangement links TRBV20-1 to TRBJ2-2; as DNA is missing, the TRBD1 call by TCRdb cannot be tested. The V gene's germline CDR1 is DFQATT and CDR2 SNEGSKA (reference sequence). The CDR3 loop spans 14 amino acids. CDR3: CSAPLFTGAGELFF.

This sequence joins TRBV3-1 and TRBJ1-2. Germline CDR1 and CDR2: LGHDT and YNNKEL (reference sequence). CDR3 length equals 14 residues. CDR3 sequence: CASSPSYRNYGYTF.

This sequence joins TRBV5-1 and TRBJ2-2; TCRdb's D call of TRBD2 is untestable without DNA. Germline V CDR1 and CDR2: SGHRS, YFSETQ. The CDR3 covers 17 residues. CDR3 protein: CASSFPTSGINTGELFF.

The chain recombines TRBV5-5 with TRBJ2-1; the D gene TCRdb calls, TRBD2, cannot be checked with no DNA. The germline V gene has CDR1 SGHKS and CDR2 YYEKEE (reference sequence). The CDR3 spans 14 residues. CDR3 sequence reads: CASSLVPGRDEQFF. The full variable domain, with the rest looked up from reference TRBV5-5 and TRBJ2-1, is DAGVTQSPTHLIKTRGQQVTLRCSPISGHKSVSWYQQVLGQGPQFIFQYYEKEERGRGNFPDRFSARQFPNYSSELNVNALLLGDSALYLCASSLVPGRDEQFFGPGTRLTVL.

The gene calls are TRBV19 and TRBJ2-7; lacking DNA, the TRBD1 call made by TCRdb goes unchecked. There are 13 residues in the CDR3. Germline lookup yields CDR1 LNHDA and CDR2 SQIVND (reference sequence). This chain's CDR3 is CASSRGQGNEQYF.

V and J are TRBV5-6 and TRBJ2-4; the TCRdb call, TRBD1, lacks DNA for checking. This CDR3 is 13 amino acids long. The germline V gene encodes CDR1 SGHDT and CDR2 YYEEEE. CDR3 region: CASSQGQGAVQYF.

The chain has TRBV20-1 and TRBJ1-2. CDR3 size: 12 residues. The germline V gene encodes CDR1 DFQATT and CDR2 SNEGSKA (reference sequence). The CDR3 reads CSASGENYGYTF.

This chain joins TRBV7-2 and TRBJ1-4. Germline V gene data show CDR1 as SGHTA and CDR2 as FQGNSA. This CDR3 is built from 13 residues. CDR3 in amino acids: CASSPLKEEKLFF.

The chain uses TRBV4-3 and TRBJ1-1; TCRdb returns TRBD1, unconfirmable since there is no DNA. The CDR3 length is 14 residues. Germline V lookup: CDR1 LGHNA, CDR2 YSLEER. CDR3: CASSQGQRDTEAFF.

The CDR3 region is CASSSLSGALAQYF. J is TRBJ2-3 and V is TRBV27; TCRdb returns TRBD2, unconfirmable since there is no DNA. The CDR3 is 14 residues long. CDR1 is MNHEY, CDR2 SMNVEV, per germline (reference sequence).

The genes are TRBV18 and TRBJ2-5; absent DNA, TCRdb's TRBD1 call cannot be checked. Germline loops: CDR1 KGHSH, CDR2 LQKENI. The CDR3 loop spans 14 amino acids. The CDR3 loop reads CASSPRQGQETQYF.

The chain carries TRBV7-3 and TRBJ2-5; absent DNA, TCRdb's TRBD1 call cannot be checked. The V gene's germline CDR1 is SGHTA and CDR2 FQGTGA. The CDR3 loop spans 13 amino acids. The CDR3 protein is CASSPGISKTQYF.

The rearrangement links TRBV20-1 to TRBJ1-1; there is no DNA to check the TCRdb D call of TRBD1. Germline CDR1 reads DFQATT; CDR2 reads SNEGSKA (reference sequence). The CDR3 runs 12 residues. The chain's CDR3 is CSARATGALSFF.

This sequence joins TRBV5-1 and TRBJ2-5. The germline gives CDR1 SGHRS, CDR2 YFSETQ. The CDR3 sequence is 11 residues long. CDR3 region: CASSIKETQYF.

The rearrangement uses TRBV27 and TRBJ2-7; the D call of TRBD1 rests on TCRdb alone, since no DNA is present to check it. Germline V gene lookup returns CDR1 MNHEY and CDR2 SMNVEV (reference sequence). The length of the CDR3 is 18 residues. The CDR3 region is CASSLMSPWQGGTYEQYF.

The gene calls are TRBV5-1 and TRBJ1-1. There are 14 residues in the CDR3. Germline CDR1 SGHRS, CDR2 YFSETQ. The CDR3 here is CASSLSHMNTEAFF.

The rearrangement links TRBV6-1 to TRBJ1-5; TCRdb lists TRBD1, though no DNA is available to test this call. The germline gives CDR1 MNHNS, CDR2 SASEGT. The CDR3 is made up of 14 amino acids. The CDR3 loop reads CASSVTGSNQPQHF.

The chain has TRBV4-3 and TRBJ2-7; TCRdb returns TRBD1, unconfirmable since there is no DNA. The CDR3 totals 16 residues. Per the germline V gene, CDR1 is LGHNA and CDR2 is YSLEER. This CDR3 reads CASSRGEGAGFYEQYF.

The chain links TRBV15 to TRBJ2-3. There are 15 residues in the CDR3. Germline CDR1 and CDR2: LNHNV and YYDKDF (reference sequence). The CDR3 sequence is CATSRGRRGTDTQYF.

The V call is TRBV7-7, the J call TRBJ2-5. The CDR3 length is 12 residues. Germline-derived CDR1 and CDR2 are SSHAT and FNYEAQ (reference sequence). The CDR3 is CASGVTVETQYF.

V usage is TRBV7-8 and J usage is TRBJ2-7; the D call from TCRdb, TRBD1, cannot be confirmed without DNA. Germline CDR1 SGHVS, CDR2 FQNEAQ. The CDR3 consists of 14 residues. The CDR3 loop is CASSLSSRDYEQYF.